The 4 T cell receptor beta chains presented below share a single source sample, sequenced in a study of blood T cell repertoires in COVID-19. Clones were sequenced by immunoSEQ multiplex PCR, and TCRdb holds only the in-frame ones, with some missing. The sample lists fewer than 130,000 clones; 82% were seen once. The sample consisted of peripheral blood. The receptors stem from a woman aged 55-69 years with acute or convalescent COVID-19.

This clone was counted a single time. The rearrangement joins TRBV30 to TRBJ1-1; D perhaps matches TRBD1 (5 bases). This CDR3 has 13 residues. The germline V and J ends were trimmed by 4 bases and 1 base, with 10 bases remaining between them. The germline gives CDR1 GTSNPN, CDR2 SVGIG (reference sequence). The CDR3 bases are TGTGCCTGGACAGGGCAGGAGAACACTGAAGCTTTCTTT. Its translation is CAWTGQENTEAFF.

This chain joins TRBV13 and TRBJ1-2; the match to TRBD1 covers 12 bases. The CDR3 extends over 17 amino acids. The V and J ends lost 5 bases and 4 bases, in that order; junction bases with no gene match: 11. The germline CDR1 and CDR2 sequences are PRHDT and FYEKMQ (reference sequence). CDR3 bases: TGTGCCAGCAGCCATTACCTTGGGACAGGGGGCAGCTATGGCTACACCTTC. It specifies CASSHYLGTGGSYGYTF.

J is TRBJ2-1 and V is TRBV5-5; no reliable D call. The germline V gene has CDR1 SGHKS and CDR2 YYEKEE (reference sequence). V was shortened by 0 bases and J by 5 bases, with 15 bases between the two germline ends. The CDR3 is 16 residues long. The CDR3: CASSLGASTLDNEQFF. CDR3 nucleotide sequence: TGTGCCAGCAGCTTGGGGGCGTCCACCCTCGACAATGAGCAGTTCTTC.

V and J are TRBV4-1 and TRBJ2-3, with 10 positions matching TRBD2. This CDR3 contains 17 residues. V was clipped by 7 bases and J by 1 base; unmatched bases: 11. CDR1 is MGHRA, CDR2 YSYEKL, per germline. The CDR3: CASNVIPTSGGTDTQYF. In DNA form, the CDR3 reads TGCGCCAGCAACGTAATCCCAACTAGCGGGGGCACAGATACGCAGTATTTT.